This TCR beta chain was identified in a study of cytomegalovirus exposure and HLA in healthy donors. Study context: Assignment to the Caucasian-associated ancestry cluster applied to approximately 79% of the approximately 370 genotyped donors.

As concerns this clone: Its target is unknown.

PCR was performed using 60 Vbeta and 13 Jbeta primers. The repertoire was sequenced with immunoSEQ multiplex PCR; TCRdb's copy has only in-frame clones and lacks some. The table lists just over 150,000 clones, 75% to 90% of them singletons. Germline loops: CDR1 MNHNS, CDR2 SASEGT. CDR3 length: 15 amino acids. J lost 6 bases, V lost 6 bases, and 5 bases had no gene match. Study-level results: Researchers catalogued 164 TCR beta chains as cytomegalovirus-associated. Analysis performed later showed TCR beta chains linked to HLA being more clonally expanded than equally common others.

Donors likely had unrecorded immune exposures despite being nominally healthy when sampled. The chain uses TRBV6-1 and TRBJ2-1; the match to TRBD2 covers 13 bases. The receptor was derived from a male donor in good health and CMV-seropositive. The sequenced sample consisted of PBMCs. The CDR3 loop reads CASSLTSGRANEQFF. In DNA form, the CDR3 reads TGTGCCAGCAGCCTCACTAGCGGGAGGGCCAATGAGCAGTTCTTC.